The 29 T cell receptor beta chains below all came from one sample that was sequenced in a study of control samples from healthy donors and cancer patients. The data were produced by immunoSEQ multiplex PCR, yet TCRdb's version contains in-frame clones alone and is incomplete. Of around 94,000 clones in the sample, 85% to 90% were seen once. Sequencing was performed on blood. The receptors here all came from a woman in her fifties or sixties in good health.

The J gene is TRBJ2-5, the V gene TRBV6-6; 10 bases agree with TRBD2. The CDR3 is 20 residues long. The germline gives CDR1 MNHNY, CDR2 SVGAGI (reference sequence). V was clipped by 6 bases and J by 1 base; unmatched bases: 20. The CDR3 loop is CASSLLPGSGRAGGQETQYF. CDR3 nucleotides: TGTGCCAGCAGCCTACTCCCCGGGAGCGGGAGGGCCGGAGGCCAAGAGACCCAGTACTTC.

This chain uses TRBV2 with TRBJ2-1; D ambiguous. Germline values: CDR1 SNHLY, CDR2 FYNNEI. CDR3 size: 14 residues. V gave up 1 base and J gave up 5 bases, with 9 bases separating them. The CDR3 DNA reads TGTGCCAGCAGTGAAGACTATTCCGACAATGAGCAGTTCTTC. This gives the protein CASSEDYSDNEQFF.

V is TRBV7-9 and J is TRBJ2-7; 14 nucleotides line up with TRBD2. From germline, CDR1 is SEHNR and CDR2 FQNEAQ (reference sequence). Trimming removed 3 bases from V and 3 bases from J; junction bases left unmatched: 4. This CDR3 has 16 residues. The CDR3 nucleotides read TGTGCCAGCAGCTTGGGACTAGCGGGAGATTACTACGAGCAGTACTTC. Its protein product is CASSLGLAGDYYEQYF.

CDR3 sequence: CASSLDLISGRNYEQYF. DNA of the CDR3: TGTGCCAGCAGCTTAGATCTGATTAGCGGAAGAAACTACGAGCAGTACTTC. The gene calls are TRBV11-2 and TRBJ2-7, with D perhaps matching TRBD2 (6 bases). This CDR3 region has 17 residues. With 0 bases removed from V and 3 bases from J, the gap between germline ends came to 18 bases. The germline V gene encodes CDR1 SGHAT and CDR2 FQNNGV.

The chain uses TRBV6-5 and TRBJ1-4, with TRBD1 matching over 7 bases. Germline V gene data show CDR1 as MNHEY and CDR2 as SVGAGI. V lost 0 bases and J lost 8; bases outside the gene matches: 6. CDR3 size: 15 residues. CDR3 amino acids: CASSYSTGRGEKLFF. CDR3 coding DNA: TGTGCCAGCAGTTACTCGACAGGGAGAGGCGAAAAACTGTTTTTT.

This chain links TRBV29-1 with TRBJ1-3, with a tentative D call TRBD1 (6 bases). Germline-derived CDR1 and CDR2 are SQVTM and ANQGSEA. CDR3 length equals 13 residues. V lost 4 bases, J lost 5 bases, and 12 bases lay in between. The CDR3, as DNA: TGCAGCGTTGTAAAGGGGGAAAGAAACACCATATATTTT. Its protein is CSVVKGERNTIYF.

The chain couples TRBV11-3 to TRBJ2-5; 8 bases align to TRBD1. CDR1 is SGHNT, CDR2 YENEEA, per germline. Losses at the gene ends were 4 bases for V and 5 bases for J; bases not matched to a gene: 3. This CDR3 region has 13 residues. CDR3 protein: CASSSNRGETQYF. CDR3 nucleotide sequence: TGTGCCAGCAGCTCCAACAGGGGGGAGACCCAGTACTTC.

The chain employs TRBV19 and TRBJ1-1; perhaps TRBD1 as D (5 bases). The CDR3 sequence is 17 residues long. V lost 3 bases and J lost 2, with 19 bases in between. CDR1 and CDR2 from the germline V gene are LNHDA and SQIVND (reference sequence). CDR3 coding DNA: TGTGCCAGTAGTATCCTCCGGCAGGGTTTTTCAAACACTGAAGCTTTCTTT. Its protein is CASSILRQGFSNTEAFF.

A single count supports this clone. The chain links TRBV11-3 to TRBJ2-4; TRBD1 aligns across 7 bases. V shed 4 bases, J shed 1 base, and the junction held 13 bases outside the gene matches. This CDR3 is built from 18 residues. Germline CDR1 SGHNT, CDR2 YENEEA. DNA for the CDR3: TGTGCCAGCAGCTCCTACTCTCCCCCGACAGGGGCCAAAAACATTCAGTACTTC. It is translated as CASSSYSPPTGAKNIQYF.

The table lists this clone with a count of one. The chain combines TRBV5-1 with TRBJ2-1; 11 bases line up with TRBD2. The V and J ends lost 0 bases and 4 bases, in that order; junction bases with no gene match: 6. Germline CDR1 SGHRS, CDR2 YFSETQ. This CDR3 region has 17 residues. Here the CDR3 reads CASSLGLAGGIYNEQFF. For the CDR3, the DNA is TGCGCCAGCAGCTTGGGTCTAGCGGGGGGAATATACAATGAGCAGTTCTTC.

The chain couples TRBV24-1 to TRBJ2-5; D is perhaps TRBD2 (6 bases). CDR3 length: 20 amino acids. Between the trimmed V and J ends, which lost 9 bases and 0 bases, there was a span of 31 bases. Germline-derived CDR1 and CDR2 are KGHDR and SFDVKD. This CDR3 reads CATPPGLFRTTDRHQETQYF. As DNA, the CDR3 is TGTGCCACCCCTCCGGGCCTATTTAGGACTACCGACCGACACCAAGAGACCCAGTACTTC.

V is TRBV24-1 and J is TRBJ1-1; D might be TRBD1 (5 bases). This CDR3 comprises 15 residues. The ends were cut back, 0 bases at V and 6 bases at J, with 13 bases in the middle. Germline V gene lookup returns CDR1 KGHDR and CDR2 SFDVKD. CDR3 amino acids: CATSDLEGHKAEAFF. CDR3 in DNA: TGTGCCACCAGTGATTTGGAGGGGCACAAGGCTGAAGCTTTCTTT.

The V and J genes are TRBV14 and TRBJ2-3, with D possibly called TRBD1 or TRBD2 (5 bases each). Germline lookup yields CDR1 SGHDN and CDR2 FVKESK. V was trimmed by 5 bases and J by 5 bases, leaving 14 bases between them. The CDR3 extends over 14 amino acids. The CDR3 bases are TGTGCCAGCAGCTGGGCTGGGGGAGTAGATACGCAGTATTTT. It specifies CASSWAGGVDTQYF.

V gene TRBV3-1 (or the pseudogene TRBV3-2) combines with J gene TRBJ2-7; TRBD2 might be the D (6 bases). Germline CDR1 LGHDT, CDR2 YNNKEL (reference sequence). V was trimmed by 3 bases and J by 12 bases, leaving 15 bases between them. The CDR3 spans 12 residues. CDR3 nucleotides: TGTGCCAGCAGCCAGGGGGGAGTTAGGATGTACTTC. It is translated as CASSQGGVRMYF.

This chain links TRBV6-4 with TRBJ2-1; D tentatively fits TRBD1 or TRBD2 (5 bases each). This CDR3 contains 14 residues. Germline V gene data show CDR1 as MRHNA and CDR2 as SNTAGT. The V end lost 4 bases, the J end lost 9 bases, and 16 bases lay between the germline ends. The CDR3 coding sequence is TGTGCCAGCAGTGGGGGCTACGAGGGTGCTGAGCAGTTCTTC. Its protein product is CASSGGYEGAEQFF.

V is TRBV7-9 and J is TRBJ1-1, with no clear D. This CDR3 comprises 14 residues. V was cut by 5 bases and J by 3 bases, with 13 bases left in between. From germline, CDR1 is SEHNR and CDR2 FQNEAQ (reference sequence). The CDR3 is CASSHVGRDTEAFF. The CDR3 nucleotides read TGTGCCAGCAGCCACGTCGGAAGGGACACTGAAGCTTTCTTT.

The chain couples TRBV28 to TRBJ1-2; D possibly corresponds to TRBD1 (6 bases). The V end lost 6 bases, the J end lost 2 bases, and 13 bases lay between the germline ends. This CDR3 comprises 14 residues. Germline CDR1 and CDR2: MDHEN and SYDVKM. The DNA of the CDR3 is TGTGCCAGCAGAGAATCCCAGGGGAACTATGGCTACACCTTC. Its protein product is CASRESQGNYGYTF.

This clone was seen a few times. The gene calls are TRBV15 and TRBJ2-1; D is undetermined. CDR1 and CDR2 from the germline V gene are LNHNV and YYDKDF (reference sequence). V shed 6 bases and J shed 0 bases, with 12 bases lying between them. This CDR3 comprises 15 residues. CDR3 protein: CATRDPRSSYNEQFF. CDR3 nucleotide sequence: TGTGCCACCAGGGACCCAAGAAGCTCCTACAATGAGCAGTTCTTC.

The V gene is TRBV7-9, the J gene TRBJ1-2; 10 bases line up with TRBD1. Germline lookup yields CDR1 SEHNR and CDR2 FQNEAQ (reference sequence). The V segment lost 5 bases and the J segment 5 bases; nucleotides outside the gene matches: 11. The CDR3 has 16 residues. In DNA, the CDR3 is TGTGCCAGCAGCCCCGAGACAGGGGGCGGAGTGTATGGCTACACCTTC. Protein product: CASSPETGGGVYGYTF.

This clone was observed a single time. The rearrangement links TRBV29-1 to TRBJ2-5; perhaps TRBD1 as D (5 bases). The V gene lost 7 bases and the J gene lost 5 bases, with 17 bases spanning the gap. This CDR3 is 13 amino acids long. CDR1 is SQVTM, CDR2 ANQGSEA, per germline. Here the CDR3 reads CSALGQGWETQYF. For the CDR3, the DNA is TGCAGCGCCCTCGGGCAGGGATGGGAGACCCAGTACTTC.

In this sample, this clone turned up a few times. The genes are TRBV7-2 and TRBJ2-5; TRBD2 agrees at 9 bases. CDR1 is SGHTA, CDR2 FQGNSA, per germline. After removal of 2 bases from V and 3 bases from J, the junction contained 7 bases not matched to a gene. This CDR3 is 16 amino acids long. CDR3 sequence reads: CASSLTLAGVEETQYF. CDR3 in DNA: TGTGCCAGCAGCTTAACACTAGCGGGCGTCGAAGAGACCCAGTACTTC.

This clone came up once. The chain recombines TRBV6-1 with TRBJ1-5, with TRBD1 identical over 10 bases. The CDR3 sequence is 16 residues long. Germline-derived CDR1 and CDR2 are MNHNS and SASEGT. V was clipped by 4 bases and J by 4 bases; unmatched bases: 7. CDR3 DNA sequence: TGTGCCAGCAGTGGGGCCGGGACAGGGGTGAATCAGCCCCAGCATTTT. Protein sequence: CASSGAGTGVNQPQHF.

Only one count was recorded for this clone. The V call is TRBV19, the J call TRBJ1-1; 7 nucleotides align to TRBD1. Losses at the gene ends were 6 bases for V and 3 bases for J; bases not matched to a gene: 13. The CDR3 sequence is 16 residues long. Germline assignment: CDR1 LNHDA and CDR2 SQIVND (reference sequence). CDR3: CASRTPFGRGDTEAFF. The CDR3 nucleotides are TGTGCCAGTAGAACCCCATTCGGCAGGGGGGACACTGAAGCTTTCTTT. Combining the CDR3 with reference TRBV19 and TRBJ1-1 gives the whole variable domain DGGITQSPKYLFRKEGQNVTLSCEQNLNHDAMYWYRQDPGQGLRLIYYSQIVNDFQKGDIAEGYSVSREKKESFPLTVTSAQKNPTAFYLCASRTPFGRGDTEAFFGQGTRLTVV.

The table lists this clone with a count of one. The chain uses TRBV3-1 (or the pseudogene TRBV3-2) and TRBJ2-7; perhaps TRBD1 as D (6 bases). Germline V gene lookup returns CDR1 LGHDT and CDR2 YNNKEL (reference sequence). Trimming stripped 2 bases from V and 0 bases from J, with 11 bases between. This CDR3 has 15 residues. The CDR3 coding sequence is TGTGCCAGCAGCCAACTGGGCAGGGGCTCCTACGAGCAGTACTTC. Translating it yields CASSQLGRGSYEQYF.

The genes are TRBV10-3 and TRBJ2-2; TRBD2 matches at 8 bases. The junction had 8 bases not matched to a gene; V was cut back by 4 bases and J by 7 bases. The CDR3 is 15 amino acids. CDR1 and CDR2 from the germline V gene are ENHRY and SYGVKD. CDR3 region: CAISAAGVGIGELFF. The CDR3 DNA reads as TGTGCCATCAGTGCAGCGGGGGTCGGAATCGGGGAGCTGTTTTTT.

The chain joins TRBV19 to TRBJ1-5; 8 bases align to TRBD1. There are 14 residues in the CDR3. The V and J ends lost 5 bases and 2 bases, in that order; junction bases with no gene match: 2. The germline V gene encodes CDR1 LNHDA and CDR2 SQIVND (reference sequence). CDR3: CASSVTGGNQPQHF. DNA of the CDR3: TGTGCCAGTAGTGTGACAGGGGGCAATCAGCCCCAGCATTTT.

V gene TRBV15 combines with J gene TRBJ2-6; 8 bases align to TRBD1. V shed 0 bases and J 1 base; nucleotides not matched to a gene: 8. The CDR3 covers 19 residues. Per the germline V gene, CDR1 is LNHNV and CDR2 is YYDKDF (reference sequence). CDR3 protein: CATSRDYGQGVSGANVLTF. As DNA, the CDR3 is TGTGCCACCAGCAGAGACTATGGACAGGGAGTTTCTGGGGCCAACGTCCTGACTTTC.

The chain links TRBV4-1 to TRBJ2-5; D is perhaps TRBD1 (6 bases). Germline V gene data show CDR1 as MGHRA and CDR2 as YSYEKL. With 2 bases removed from V and 5 bases from J, the gap between germline ends came to 15 bases. This CDR3 is 15 amino acids long. The CDR3 reads CASSQNNRDGETQYF. Here the CDR3 DNA reads TGCGCCAGCAGCCAAAATAACAGGGATGGGGAGACCCAGTACTTC.

The rearrangement links TRBV19 to TRBJ1-4; maybe TRBD1 (6 bases). Germline CDR1 LNHDA, CDR2 SQIVND (reference sequence). This CDR3 comprises 14 residues. Trimming cost V 8 bases and J 14 bases, with 24 bases left between them. CDR3 protein: CASLRGDSSLKLFF. The CDR3, as DNA: TGTGCCAGTCTAAGGGGGGACTCGTCCCTGAAGCTGTTTTTT.